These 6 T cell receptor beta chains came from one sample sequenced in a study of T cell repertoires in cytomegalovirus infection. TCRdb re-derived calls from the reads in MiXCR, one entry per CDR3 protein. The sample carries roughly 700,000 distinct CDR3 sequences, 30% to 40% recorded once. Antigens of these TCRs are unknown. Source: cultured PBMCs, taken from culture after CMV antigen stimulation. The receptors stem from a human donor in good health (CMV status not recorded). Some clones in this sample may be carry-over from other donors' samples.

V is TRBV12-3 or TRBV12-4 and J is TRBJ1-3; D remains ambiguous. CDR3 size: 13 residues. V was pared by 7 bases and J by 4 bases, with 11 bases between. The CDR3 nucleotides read TGTGCCAGCAATCGGGAGTTAGGAAACACCATATATTTT. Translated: CASNRELGNTIYF.

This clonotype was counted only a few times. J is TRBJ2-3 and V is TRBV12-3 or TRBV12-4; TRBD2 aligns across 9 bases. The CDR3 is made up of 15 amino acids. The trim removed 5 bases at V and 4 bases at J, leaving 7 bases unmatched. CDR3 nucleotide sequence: TGTGCCAGCAGTCCGATAGCGGGAGTGGCAGATACGCAGTATTTT. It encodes CASSPIAGVADTQYF.

CDR3 DNA sequence: TGTGCCACCAGTGACCCACCTAACGATGAGCAGTTCTTC. This gives the protein CATSDPPNDEQFF. The rearrangement joins TRBV24-1 to TRBJ2-1; unclear D gene. In germline, CDR1 is KGHDR, CDR2 SFDVKD. The CDR3 is made up of 13 amino acids. V dropped 4 bases and J dropped 8 bases, with 11 bases sitting between them.

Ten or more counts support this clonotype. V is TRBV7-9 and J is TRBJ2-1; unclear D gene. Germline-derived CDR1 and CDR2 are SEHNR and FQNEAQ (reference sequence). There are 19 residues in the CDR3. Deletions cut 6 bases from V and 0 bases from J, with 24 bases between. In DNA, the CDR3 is TGTGCCAGCAGTCCCAGGACGTCTACTCTTGCCCACTCCTACAATGAGCAGTTCTTC. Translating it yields CASSPRTSTLAHSYNEQFF.

The DNA of the CDR3 is TGTGCCAGCAGAGGACCTCCCGCAGATACGCAGTATTTT. Its translation is CASRGPPADTQYF. The chain uses TRBV6-1 and TRBJ2-3, with D unclear. CDR1 MNHNS and CDR2 SASEGT come from the germline V gene. The CDR3 runs 13 residues. Between the trimmed V and J ends, which lost 6 bases and 4 bases, there was a span of 11 bases.

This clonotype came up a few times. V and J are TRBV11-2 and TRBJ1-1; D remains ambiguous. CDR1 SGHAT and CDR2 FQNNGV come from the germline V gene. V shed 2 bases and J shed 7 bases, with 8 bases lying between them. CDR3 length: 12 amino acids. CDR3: CASSLRVGEAFF. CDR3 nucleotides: TGTGCCAGCAGCTTACGCGTGGGTGAAGCTTTCTTT.